The 9 T cell receptor beta chains presented below share a single source sample, sequenced in a study of blood T cell repertoires in COVID-19. Some clones are missing from TCRdb's copy, which holds only in-frame ones; the method was immunoSEQ multiplex PCR. The sample has about 250,000 clones; roughly 87% are singletons. Sequencing was done on a sample of peripheral blood. The receptors shown here come from a woman in her 30s with acute or convalescent COVID-19.

The chain joins TRBV19 to TRBJ2-1, with 7 positions matching TRBD1. CDR1 and CDR2 (germline): LNHDA, SQIVND (reference sequence). The CDR3 has 13 residues. Trimming took 6 bases from V and 8 from J; bases not matched to a gene: 7. CDR3 sequence: CASSIIQGYEQFF. CDR3 sequence (DNA): TGTGCCAGTAGCATCATACAGGGGTATGAGCAGTTCTTC. The full variable domain, completed using reference TRBV19 and TRBJ2-1, is DGGITQSPKYLFRKEGQNVTLSCEQNLNHDAMYWYRQDPGQGLRLIYYSQIVNDFQKGDIAEGYSVSREKKESFPLTVTSAQKNPTAFYLCASSIIQGYEQFFGPGTRLTVL.

The V gene is TRBV6-5, the J gene TRBJ1-1; D call uncertain. Trimming removed 2 bases from V and 1 base from J, with 14 bases in between. Germline assignment: CDR1 MNHEY and CDR2 SVGAGI. The CDR3 spans 16 residues. The CDR3, as DNA: TGTGCCAGCAGTTACCGCAGGCAAAATGGGAACACTGAAGCTTTCTTT. It specifies CASSYRRQNGNTEAFF.

The chain uses TRBV7-2 and TRBJ2-3; 7 bases map to TRBD2. J was trimmed by 1 base and V by 5 bases; bases with no gene match: 6. Germline V CDR1 and CDR2: SGHTA, FQGNSA. The CDR3 runs to 15 residues. CDR3 sequence (DNA): TGTGCCAGCAGCATTGGGACTATCCGCACAGATACGCAGTATTTT. Protein product: CASSIGTIRTDTQYF.

This clone was picked up a small number of times. The chain carries TRBV12-3 or TRBV12-4 and TRBJ1-1; tentatively, D is TRBD1 (6 bases). This CDR3 is built from 13 residues. Trimming stripped 8 bases from V and 5 bases from J, with 15 bases between. The CDR3 bases are TGTGCCAGCCAAAGGGCAGGGGAGACTGAAGCTTTCTTT. Residues: CASQRAGETEAFF.

The genes are TRBV3-1 (or the pseudogene TRBV3-2) and TRBJ2-1; 9 nucleotides line up with TRBD2. The CDR3 has 15 residues. The germline V gene has CDR1 LGHDT and CDR2 YNNKEL (reference sequence). V dropped 1 base and J dropped 9; count of bases not matched to a gene: 7. This CDR3 is CASSQASSGIGEQFF. CDR3 DNA: TGTGCCAGCAGCCAAGCGTCTAGCGGGATTGGTGAGCAGTTCTTC.

This chain joins TRBV5-1 and TRBJ2-1; D is undetermined. From germline, CDR1 is SGHRS and CDR2 YFSETQ. The CDR3 loop spans 11 amino acids. V lost 7 bases to trimming and J lost 6 bases, with 8 bases between them. CDR3 loop: CASHQVNEQFF. DNA of the CDR3: TGCGCCAGCCACCAGGTCAATGAGCAGTTCTTC.

The chain joins TRBV21-1 to TRBJ2-7; TRBD1, the table's D call, lacks a check against the DNA. TRBV21-1 is a known pseudogene. The CDR3 runs 16 residues. CDR3 residues: CASSTLTGTVPYEQYF. The CDR3 DNA reads TGTGCCAGCAGCACTTTAACCGGGACAGTACCCTACGAGCAGTACTTC.

This clone was seen a single time. The rearrangement joins TRBV6-2 or TRBV6-3 to TRBJ1-2; tentatively, D is TRBD1 (6 bases). V gave up 6 bases and J gave up 10 bases, with 15 bases separating them. Germline loops: CDR1 MNHEY, CDR2 SVGEGT. The CDR3 length is 12 residues. CDR3 coding DNA: TGTGCCAGCAGCCCAGACAGGACCATCTACACCTTC. Its translation: CASSPDRTIYTF.

The CDR3 DNA reads TGTGCCACCAGTCACAACGCCGCTGGCTATGGCTACACCTTC. Translating it yields CATSHNAAGYGYTF. The chain joins TRBV24-1 to TRBJ1-2; no definite D call. Trimming cost V 6 bases and J 4 bases, with 14 bases left between them. CDR1 and CDR2 from the germline V gene are KGHDR and SFDVKD. There are 14 residues in the CDR3.